This T cell receptor beta chain is from a study of OX40 agonist ivuxolimab in advanced cancers. Looking at the study overall: Ivuxolimab was a fully human IgG2 agonistic monoclonal antibody targeting the costimulatory receptor OX40 (CD134). Intravenous ivuxolimab was administered to patients every 2 weeks at six dose levels: 0.01, 0.1, 0.3, 1.5, 3 and 10 mg/kg. Of the roughly 51 patients in dose escalation, 19 had hepatocellular carcinoma, around 15 had melanoma, 9 had renal cell carcinoma and 9 had head and neck cancer. The dose-escalation cohort was 82.7% male with a mean age of about 60 years, ranging from roughly 23 to 85. Prior anti-PD-1, anti-PD-L1 or anti-CTLA-4 therapy was permitted, and less than 45% of dose-escalation patients had received checkpoint inhibitors. Partial responses were achieved by three dose-escalation patients, of whom one had hepatocellular carcinoma and two had cutaneous melanoma. The purpose of peripheral TCRbeta sequencing was to test whether ivuxolimab changed TCR sequence diversity and led to clonal T-cell expansion. The paper reports the monotherapy dose-escalation portion (N ≈ 50 patients) of the phase I ivuxolimab trial.

Points the paper makes about the study in general: In the 0.1-3.0 mg/kg groups, partial responders were among the patients with the lowest normalized peripheral clonal expansion, particularly in CD8+ T cells. At doses from 0.1 to 3.0 mg/kg, clonal expansion was seen in both CD4+ and CD8+ blood T cells between baseline and week 6. Low levels of normalized T-cell clonal expansion were also seen in some patients who did not respond. On average, CD8+ T cells showed more expanded clones than CD4+ T cells after ivuxolimab. Antigen specificity was not determined for the clonally expanded peripheral T cells.

This clone was seen once. Its antigen specificity is not known. The sample holds no much larger clone one base away, and base qualities are not on file. Patients with a history of autoimmune disease or receiving systemic immunosuppression were excluded from the trial. Peripheral blood for TCR sequencing was drawn from every dose cohort at baseline, at cycle 4 day 1 and at cycle 7 day 1. The samples were taken from a phase I, first-in-human, multicenter, open-label dose-escalation trial of ivuxolimab. Adults with locally advanced or metastatic head and neck squamous cell, hepatocellular, melanoma or renal cell carcinoma were enrolled in the trial. Before TCR sequencing, CD4+ T cells and CD8+ T cells were sorted from peripheral blood as separate populations. The cysteine opens and the phenylalanine closes a CDR3 of 11 amino acids. Kept here is only the CDR3 DNA, which spans 33 bases and is read in frame from base 1. V drops 6 bases and J drops 2 bases, leaving 4 bases in between. Sequences MDHEN (CDR1) and SYDVKM (CDR2) are obtained from the germline V gene.

Genomic DNA was extracted from sorted cells for sequencing of the TCRbeta CDR3 region. TCRbeta CDR3 regions were sequenced using the immunoSEQ Assay. The clones in this table, taken by TCRdb from immuneACCESS, are in-frame only. Not every clone is retained; where verified, under half of the shortfall comes from an unresolved V gene, and the cause of the rest is unknown. This sample is represented by 95,000 to 100,000 clones; about four fifths of them were singletons. The top ten clones comprise around 1.6% of the sample. This sample comprised CD4+ or CD8+ T cells sorted from blood, obtained in a trial of the OX40 agonist ivuxolimab. Here the chain combines TRBV28 and TRBJ1-2; the D gene assignment is ambiguous. The TCR was taken from an adult with an advanced solid tumor such as melanoma, head and neck, liver or kidney cancer. The CDR3 protein sequence reads: CASSRNYGYTF. The nucleotide sequence reads as follows: TGTGCCAGCAGCCGGAACTATGGCTACACCTTC.